This TCR beta chain originates from a study of identical twins (dated by TCRdb to the mid-2010s). Broadly, across the study: To test whether fetal clonotypes persist, the study used deep sequencing on TCR alpha and beta repertoires from monozygotic twins, unrelated adults of various ages, and cord blood. To rule out contamination, replicate twin experiments were performed at different times with different library preparation protocols.

The library was generated by 5' RACE. Sequencing was performed on an Illumina HiSeq 2000. A universal primer binding site was introduced by template switching, and a unique molecular identifier was present in the final cDNA, enabling accurate counting of TCR cDNA molecules. Specific primers in the conserved constant-segment region were used to synthesize first-strand cDNA for the TCR alpha and beta chains. Each cDNA library was double barcoded, with a SMART-Mk sample barcode plus Illumina barcodes, to control for contamination. TruSeq adapter sequences and Illumina sample barcodes were added in two successive PCR steps. The Illumina HiSeq platform was used with custom primers to sequence TCR alpha and beta cDNA libraries. The original pipeline was this. Unique molecular identifiers were extracted from raw reads with MiGEC, and CDR3 positions were determined with MiXCR. For each individual, recombination models were inferred using an EM algorithm with the repgenHMM and IGoR tools. Shared clonotypes were analyzed with the tcR package in R, and sharing was normalized by the product of cloneset sizes. To study raw recombination without the effects of thymic and clonal selection, out-of-frame nonproductive sequences were analyzed. TCRdb reprocessed the public reads (quality trimming at Q25 with fastp, clone calling with MiXCR) and kept in-frame beta chains. Rows are combined by CDR3 protein, so each entry shows the most common genes and DNA. These V and J calls derive from TCRdb rather than the authors' analysis. This sample lists around 490,000 distinct CDR3 sequences; 20% to 25% were detected once. Together, the top ten hold approximately 0.49% of the sample.

This clonotype was observed a few times. There is no known antigen for this receptor. Because the CDR3's place on the DNA is in doubt, the DNA is left out and the CDR3 is given as listed by TCRdb. What the study reported, not specific to this receptor: Out-of-frame TCR alpha sharing in monozygotic twins was systematically underestimated by recombination models, whereas sharing between unrelated individuals was in agreement with the recombination models. Abundant cord blood beta clonotypes carried fewer insertions; young adult naive repertoires showed a weaker similar trend, while memory repertoires showed none. Excess twin sharing in beta out-of-frame sequences was weaker because fewer shared sequences lowered the signal-to-noise ratio. Compared with coincidental sharing between unrelated individuals, an excess of low generation-probability sequences was observed among out-of-frame TCR alpha sequences shared between twins. Because the same donors could not be followed over many years, the conclusions relied on cross-sectional statistical analysis. Zero-insertion analyses could be partly confounded by invariant T cells such as MAIT and iNKT, although diverse VJ usage argued against such confounding for most clonotypes.

Only healthy Caucasian donors were included. Three pairs of female monozygotic twins, all aged about 18 to 29 years, made up the twin cohort. CD4+ and CD8+ T cell populations were isolated with positive isolation kits from Invitrogen. CDR3 length: 17 amino acids, cysteine to phenylalanine. The germline V gene encodes CDR1 LGHNA and CDR2 YNFKEQ. This sample was shared with a second study, whose subject was yellow fever vaccine responses in identical twins. Drawing on the second study: The authors reported that the T cell response to vaccination in identical twins appeared partly convergent and partly personalized. In the study, vaccine-responding T cell clones were precisely tracked in identical twins.

The chain is assembled from TRBV4-2 and TRBJ1-1; the table calls TRBD1, which could not be checked here. The sequencing input was CD4+ T cells sorted from blood. This TCR was recovered from a woman between 18 and 30 years old in good health. The CDR3 has the sequence CASSQGTFGAWGTEAFF.